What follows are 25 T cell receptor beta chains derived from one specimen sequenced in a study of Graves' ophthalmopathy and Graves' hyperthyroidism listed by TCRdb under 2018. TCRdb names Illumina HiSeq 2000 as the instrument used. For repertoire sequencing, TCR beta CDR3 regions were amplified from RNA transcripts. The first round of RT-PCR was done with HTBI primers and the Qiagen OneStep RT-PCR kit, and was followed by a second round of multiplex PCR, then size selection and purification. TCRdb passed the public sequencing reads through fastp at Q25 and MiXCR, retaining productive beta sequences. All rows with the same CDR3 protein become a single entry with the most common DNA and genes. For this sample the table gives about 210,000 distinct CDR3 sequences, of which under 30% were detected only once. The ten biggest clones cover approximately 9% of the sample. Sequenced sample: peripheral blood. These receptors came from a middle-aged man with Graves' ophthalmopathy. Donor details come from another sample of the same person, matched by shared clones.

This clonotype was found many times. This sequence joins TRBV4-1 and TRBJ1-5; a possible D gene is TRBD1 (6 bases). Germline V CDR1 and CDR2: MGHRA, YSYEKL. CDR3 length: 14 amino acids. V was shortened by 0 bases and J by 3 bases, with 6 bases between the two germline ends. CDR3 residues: CASSQEGANQPQHF. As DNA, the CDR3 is TGCGCCAGCAGCCAAGAGGGGGCCAATCAGCCCCAGCATTTT.

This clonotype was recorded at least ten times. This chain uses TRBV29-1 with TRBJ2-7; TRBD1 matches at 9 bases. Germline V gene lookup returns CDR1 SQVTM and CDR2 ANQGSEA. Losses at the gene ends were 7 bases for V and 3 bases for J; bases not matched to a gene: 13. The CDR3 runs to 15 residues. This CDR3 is CSAEYWTGAVYEQYF. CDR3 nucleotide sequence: TGCAGCGCCGAGTACTGGACAGGGGCCGTCTACGAGCAGTACTTC.

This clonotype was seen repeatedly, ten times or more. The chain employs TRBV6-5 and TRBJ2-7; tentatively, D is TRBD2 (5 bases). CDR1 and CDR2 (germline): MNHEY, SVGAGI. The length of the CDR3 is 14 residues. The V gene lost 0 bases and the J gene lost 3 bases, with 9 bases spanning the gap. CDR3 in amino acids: CASSYSDWNYEQYF. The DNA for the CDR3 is TGTGCCAGCAGTTACTCGGACTGGAACTACGAGCAGTACTTC.

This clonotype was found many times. CDR3 bases: TGCAGCCTCGACGTCGGGGGTCAGGGGTATGGCTACACCTTC. It codes for CSLDVGGQGYGYTF. The genes are TRBV29-1 and TRBJ1-2; the D gene is possibly TRBD1 (6 bases). Germline V lookup: CDR1 SQVTM, CDR2 ANQGSEA. V lost 8 bases and J lost 5, with 21 bases in between. This CDR3 contains 14 residues.

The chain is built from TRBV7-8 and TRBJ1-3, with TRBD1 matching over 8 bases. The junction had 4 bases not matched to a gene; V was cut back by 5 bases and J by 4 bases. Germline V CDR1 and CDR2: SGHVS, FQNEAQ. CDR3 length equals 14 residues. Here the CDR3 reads CASSPRGQGNTIYF. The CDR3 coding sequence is TGTGCCAGCAGCCCCAGGGGGCAAGGAAACACCATATATTTT.

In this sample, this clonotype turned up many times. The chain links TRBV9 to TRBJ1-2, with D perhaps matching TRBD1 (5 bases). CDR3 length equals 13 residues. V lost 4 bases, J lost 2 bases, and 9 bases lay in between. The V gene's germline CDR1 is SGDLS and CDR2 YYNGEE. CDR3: CASSNRDNYGYTF. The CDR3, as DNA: TGTGCCAGCAGCAACCGGGACAACTATGGCTACACCTTC. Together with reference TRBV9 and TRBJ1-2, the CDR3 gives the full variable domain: DSGVTQTPKHLITATGQRVTLRCSPRSGDLSVYWYQQSLDQGLQFLIQYYNGEERAKGNILERFSAQQFPDLHSELNLSSLELGDSALYFCASSNRDNYGYTFGSGTRLTVV.

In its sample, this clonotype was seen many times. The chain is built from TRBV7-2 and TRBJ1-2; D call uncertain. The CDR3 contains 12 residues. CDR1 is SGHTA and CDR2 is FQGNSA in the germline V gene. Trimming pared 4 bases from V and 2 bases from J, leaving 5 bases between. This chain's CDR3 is CASSYPNYGYTF. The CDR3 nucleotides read TGTGCCAGCAGCTACCCAAACTATGGCTACACCTTC.

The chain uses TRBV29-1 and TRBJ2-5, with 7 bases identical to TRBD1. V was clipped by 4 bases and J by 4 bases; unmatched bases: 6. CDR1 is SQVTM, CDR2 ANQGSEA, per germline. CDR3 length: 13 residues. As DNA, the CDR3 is TGCAGCGTTGCCGTACAGGGGAGAGAGACCCAGTACTTC. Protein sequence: CSVAVQGRETQYF. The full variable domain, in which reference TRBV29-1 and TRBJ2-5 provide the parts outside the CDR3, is SAVISQKPSRDICQRGTSLTIQCQVDSQVTMMFWYRQQPGQSLTLIATANQGSEATYESGFVIDKFPISRPNLTFSTLTVSNMSPEDSSIYLCSVAVQGRETQYFGPGTRLLVL.

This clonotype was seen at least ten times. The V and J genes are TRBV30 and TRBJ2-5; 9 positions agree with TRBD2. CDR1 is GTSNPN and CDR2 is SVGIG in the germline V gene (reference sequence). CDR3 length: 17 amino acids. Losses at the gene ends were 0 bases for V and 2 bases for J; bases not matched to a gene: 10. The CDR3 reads CAWSVRSGLALQETQYF. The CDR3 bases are TGTGCCTGGAGTGTACGGTCGGGACTAGCTTTGCAAGAGACCCAGTACTTC. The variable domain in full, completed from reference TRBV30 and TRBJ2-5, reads SQTIHQWPATLVQPVGSPLSLECTVEGTSNPNLYWYRQAAGRGLQLLFYSVGIGQISSEVPQNLSASRPQDRQFILSSKKLLLSDSGFYLCAWSVRSGLALQETQYFGPGTRLLVL.

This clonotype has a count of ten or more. CDR3 coding DNA: TGTGCCAGCACCCAAGGAGGTTTTAGCAATCAGCCCCAGCATTTT. It encodes CASTQGGFSNQPQHF. This chain uses TRBV12-3 or TRBV12-4 with TRBJ1-5; the D is unclear. V lost 7 bases and J 0 bases, leaving 13 bases between the germline ends. The CDR3 consists of 15 residues.

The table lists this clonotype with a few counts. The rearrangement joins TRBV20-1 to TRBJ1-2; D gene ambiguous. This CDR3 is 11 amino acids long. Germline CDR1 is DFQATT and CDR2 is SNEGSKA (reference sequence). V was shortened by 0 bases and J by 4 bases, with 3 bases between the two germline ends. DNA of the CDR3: TGCAGTGCTAGAGATCTCTATGGCTACACCTTC. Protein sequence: CSARDLYGYTF.

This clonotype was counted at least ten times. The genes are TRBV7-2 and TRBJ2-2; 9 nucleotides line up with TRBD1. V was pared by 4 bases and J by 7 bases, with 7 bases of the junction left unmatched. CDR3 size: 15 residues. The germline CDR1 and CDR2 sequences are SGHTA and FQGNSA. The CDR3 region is CASSSRTGDGGELFF. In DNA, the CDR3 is TGTGCCAGCAGCTCCCGGACAGGGGATGGCGGGGAGCTGTTTTTT.

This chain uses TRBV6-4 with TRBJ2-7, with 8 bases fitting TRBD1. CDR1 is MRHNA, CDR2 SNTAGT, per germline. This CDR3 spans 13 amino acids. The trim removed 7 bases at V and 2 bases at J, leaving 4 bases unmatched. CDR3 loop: CASIQTGAYEQYF. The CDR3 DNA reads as TGTGCCAGCATCCAGACAGGGGCCTACGAGCAGTACTTC.

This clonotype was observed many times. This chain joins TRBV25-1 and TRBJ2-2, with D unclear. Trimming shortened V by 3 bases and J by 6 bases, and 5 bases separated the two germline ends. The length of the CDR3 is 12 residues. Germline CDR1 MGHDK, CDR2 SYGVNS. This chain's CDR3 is CASSETPGELFF. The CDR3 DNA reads TGTGCCAGCAGTGAGACCCCCGGGGAGCTGTTTTTT.

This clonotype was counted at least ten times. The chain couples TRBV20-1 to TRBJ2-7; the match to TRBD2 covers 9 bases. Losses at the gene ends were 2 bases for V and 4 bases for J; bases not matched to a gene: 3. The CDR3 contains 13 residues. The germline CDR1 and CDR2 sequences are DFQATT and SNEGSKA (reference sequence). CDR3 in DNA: TGCAGTGCTAGAATTAGCGGGAGATACGAGCAGTACTTC. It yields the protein CSARISGRYEQYF.

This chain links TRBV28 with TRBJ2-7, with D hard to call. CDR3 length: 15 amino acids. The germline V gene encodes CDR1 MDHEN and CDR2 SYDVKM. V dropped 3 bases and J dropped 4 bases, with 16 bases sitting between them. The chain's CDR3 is CASSFQSLGLYEQYF. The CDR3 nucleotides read TGTGCCAGCAGTTTTCAGAGTCTAGGTCTGTACGAGCAGTACTTC. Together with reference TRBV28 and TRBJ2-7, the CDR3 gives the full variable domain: DVKVTQSSRYLVKRTGEKVFLECVQDMDHENMFWYRQDPGLGLRLIYFSYDVKMKEKGDIPEGYSVSREKKERFSLILESASTNQTSMYLCASSFQSLGLYEQYFGPGTRLTVT.

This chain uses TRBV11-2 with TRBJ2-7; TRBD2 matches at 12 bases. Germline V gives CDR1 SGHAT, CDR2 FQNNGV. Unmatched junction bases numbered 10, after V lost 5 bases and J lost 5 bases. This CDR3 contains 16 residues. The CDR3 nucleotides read TGTGCCAGCAGCGGCCCTGGGACTAGCGGGCAGGACGAGCAGTACTTC. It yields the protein CASSGPGTSGQDEQYF.

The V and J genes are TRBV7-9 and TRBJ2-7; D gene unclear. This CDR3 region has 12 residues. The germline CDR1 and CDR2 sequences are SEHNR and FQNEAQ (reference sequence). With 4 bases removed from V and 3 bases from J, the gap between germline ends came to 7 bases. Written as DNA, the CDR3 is TGTGCCAGCAGCTCCCCACACTACGAGCAGTACTTC. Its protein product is CASSSPHYEQYF.

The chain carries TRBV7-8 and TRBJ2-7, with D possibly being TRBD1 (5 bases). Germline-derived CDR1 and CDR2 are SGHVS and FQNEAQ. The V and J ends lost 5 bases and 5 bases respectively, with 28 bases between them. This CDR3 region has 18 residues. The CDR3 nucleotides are TGTGCCAGCAGCCCTTTCCCCGGAACGTCTCCAGGGCTCCACGAGCAGTACTTC. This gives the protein CASSPFPGTSPGLHEQYF.

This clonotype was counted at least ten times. The DNA for the CDR3 is TGTGCCAGCAGCTTAGCGACTGAACACGAGCAGTACTTC. This codes for CASSLATEHEQYF. This rearrangement joins TRBV7-9 to TRBJ2-7; D remains ambiguous. The CDR3 loop spans 13 amino acids. The germline CDR1 and CDR2 sequences are SEHNR and FQNEAQ (reference sequence). With 0 bases removed from V and 5 bases from J, the gap between germline ends came to 8 bases.

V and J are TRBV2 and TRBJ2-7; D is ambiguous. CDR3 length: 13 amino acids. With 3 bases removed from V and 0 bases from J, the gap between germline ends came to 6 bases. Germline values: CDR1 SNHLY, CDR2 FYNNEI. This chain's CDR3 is CASSEDGSYEQYF. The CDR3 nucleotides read TGTGCCAGCAGTGAGGACGGCTCCTACGAGCAGTACTTC.

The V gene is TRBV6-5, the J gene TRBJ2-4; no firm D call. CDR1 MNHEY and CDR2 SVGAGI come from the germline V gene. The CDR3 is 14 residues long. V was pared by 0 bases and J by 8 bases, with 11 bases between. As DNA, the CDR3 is TGTGCCAGCAGTTACTCGAGCGTGGTGGACATTCAGTACTTC. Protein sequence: CASSYSSVVDIQYF.

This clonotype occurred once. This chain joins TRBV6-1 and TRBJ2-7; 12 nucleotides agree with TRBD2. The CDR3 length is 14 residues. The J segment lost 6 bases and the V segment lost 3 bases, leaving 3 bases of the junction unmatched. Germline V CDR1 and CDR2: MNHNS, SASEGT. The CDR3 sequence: CASSDRLAGVEQYF. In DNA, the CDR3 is TGTGCCAGCAGTGACCGACTAGCGGGAGTCGAGCAGTACTTC.

The CDR3 is CASRGTGGRAFF. CDR3 DNA: TGTGCCAGCAGGGGTACAGGGGGCAGAGCTTTCTTT. This chain uses TRBV6-2 or TRBV6-3 with TRBJ1-1; 9 nucleotides agree with TRBD1. Unmatched junction bases numbered 6, after V lost 6 bases and J lost 10 bases. From germline, CDR1 is MNHEY and CDR2 SVGEGT. The CDR3 is made up of 12 amino acids.

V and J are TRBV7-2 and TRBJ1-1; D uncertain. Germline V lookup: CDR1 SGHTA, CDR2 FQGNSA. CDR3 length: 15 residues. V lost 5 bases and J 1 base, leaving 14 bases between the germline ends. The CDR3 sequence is CASSAYTGPNTEAFF. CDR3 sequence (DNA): TGTGCCAGCAGCGCCTACACCGGGCCGAACACTGAAGCTTTCTTT.